One and the same sample provided the 12 T cell receptor beta chains below, sequenced in a study of shared clonotypes between healthy human individuals. Clones were read by immunoSEQ multiplex PCR, and TCRdb kept only the in-frame ones, dropping some. Of over 400,000 clones listed, about 96% are singletons. Sequencing was carried out using naive CD4+ T cells sorted from blood. Subset here: CD45RA+ positively selected. Every receptor here comes from a woman in her twenties or thirties in good health.

The chain has TRBV5-5 and TRBJ2-1; 9 bases fit TRBD2. V trimming: 2 bases; J trimming: 6 bases; junction bases outside the gene matches: 6. This CDR3 spans 15 amino acids. Looked up from germline, CDR1 is SGHKS and CDR2 is YYEKEE (reference sequence). This CDR3 is CASSFLAGESNEQFF. CDR3 nucleotide sequence: TGTGCCAGCAGCTTCTTAGCGGGAGAGAGCAATGAGCAGTTCTTC.

Worth noting for this clone: The same CDR3 can be traced to other DNA sequences in this sample. This chain connects TRBV5-1 to TRBJ1-1; D gene unclear. The CDR3 runs 13 residues. Germline CDR1 is SGHRS and CDR2 is YFSETQ. V shed 0 bases and J shed 1 base, with 4 bases lying between them. The CDR3 loop reads CASSLGKNTEAFF. The CDR3 region has the DNA TGCGCCAGCAGCTTGGGTAAGAACACTGAAGCTTTCTTT. The variable domain in full, with the rest retrieved from reference TRBV5-1 and TRBJ1-1, is KAGVTQTPRYLIKTRGQQVTLSCSPISGHRSVSWYQQTPGQGLQFLFEYFSETQRNKGNFPGRFSGRQFSNSRSEMNVSTLELGDSALYLCASSLGKNTEAFFGQGTRLTVV.

This chain joins TRBV28 and TRBJ1-1; TRBD1 agrees at 7 bases. This CDR3 contains 15 residues. Trimming took 7 bases from V and 5 from J; bases not matched to a gene: 13. CDR1 is MDHEN, CDR2 SYDVKM, per germline. The CDR3 sequence is CASTTGTATNTEAFF. The CDR3 DNA follows: TGTGCCAGCACGACCGGGACAGCCACAAATACTGAAGCTTTCTTT.

The genes are TRBV6-6 and TRBJ1-1; 7 bases match TRBD1. V was pared by 2 bases and J by 1 base, with 4 bases of the junction left unmatched. Germline V gives CDR1 MNHNY, CDR2 SVGAGI (reference sequence). This CDR3 is built from 15 residues. The CDR3 protein is CASSYPGTENTEAFF. The CDR3 DNA reads as TGTGCCAGCAGTTACCCCGGGACAGAGAACACTGAAGCTTTCTTT.

The CDR3 DNA sequence: TGTGCCAGTAGTCCCTGGGACAGAAACACTGAAGCTTTCTTT. Translating gives CASSPWDRNTEAFF. The gene calls are TRBV19 and TRBJ1-1; 7 nucleotides line up with TRBD1. The CDR3 spans 14 residues. Germline V lookup: CDR1 LNHDA, CDR2 SQIVND (reference sequence). V lost 5 bases and J lost 2; bases outside the gene matches: 5.

CDR3 protein: CASSALRQANYGYTF. The CDR3, as DNA: TGTGCCAGCAGTGCCCTTAGACAGGCTAACTATGGCTACACCTTC. The chain employs TRBV6-1 and TRBJ1-2, with a tentative D call TRBD1 (6 bases). The CDR3 contains 15 residues. The V end lost 4 bases, the J end lost 0 bases, and 12 bases lay between the germline ends. CDR1 is MNHNS, CDR2 SASEGT, per germline.

This sequence joins TRBV14 and TRBJ1-5; no firm D call. The CDR3 is 14 residues long. V gave up 0 bases and J gave up 0 bases, with 3 bases separating them. CDR1 is SGHDN, CDR2 FVKESK, per germline. The CDR3 DNA follows: TGTGCCAGCAGCCAAGAACATAGCAATCAGCCCCAGCATTTT. Encoded protein: CASSQEHSNQPQHF.

The rearrangement joins TRBV5-1 to TRBJ2-3, with D maybe TRBD1 (5 bases). This CDR3 has 13 amino acids. V shed 6 bases and J shed 0 bases, with 8 bases lying between them. Germline lookup yields CDR1 SGHRS and CDR2 YFSETQ. The CDR3 nucleotides are TGCGCCAGCAAAGGACATAGCACAGATACGCAGTATTTT. Translating gives CASKGHSTDTQYF.

This chain links TRBV7-8 with TRBJ2-5; a weak D match, TRBD2 (5 bases). This CDR3 has 16 residues. Deletions cut 0 bases from V and 5 bases from J, with 16 bases between. Per germline, CDR1 SGHVS and CDR2 FQNEAQ. CDR3 in amino acids: CASSLARYSGSETQYF. The CDR3 DNA reads TGTGCCAGCAGCTTAGCGCGCTATTCTGGGAGTGAGACCCAGTACTTC.

The chain recombines TRBV7-9 with TRBJ1-1; D gene uncertain. The CDR3 is 13 residues long. Looked up from germline, CDR1 is SEHNR and CDR2 is FQNEAQ (reference sequence). Trimming took off 2 bases at V and 0 bases at J, with 4 bases between the two ends. In nucleotides, the CDR3 is TGTGCCAGCAGCTTACAGTTGAACACTGAAGCTTTCTTT. Translated, it gives CASSLQLNTEAFF.

In this sample, this clone turned up a few times. The chain joins TRBV7-8 to TRBJ1-2, with D tentatively TRBD1 (5 bases). From germline, CDR1 is SGHVS and CDR2 FQNEAQ. V shed 1 base and J shed 7 bases, with 19 bases lying between them. CDR3 size: 16 residues. CDR3 nucleotides: TGTGCCAGCAGCTTAGATGCATGGACACCTGCTGGTGGCTACACCTTC. Its protein product is CASSLDAWTPAGGYTF.

The V gene is TRBV19, the J gene TRBJ2-5; 12 bases line up with TRBD2. The assigned J gene may be wrong: the sequence end matches TRBJ2-7 better. Germline V gene lookup returns CDR1 LNHDA and CDR2 SQIVND (reference sequence). The CDR3 sequence is 15 residues long. The CDR3 spells CASSILAGGDYEQYF. CDR3 coding DNA: TGTGCCAGTAGTATTCTAGCGGGAGGGGACTACGAGCAGTACTTC.